Listed below are T cell receptor beta chains from one sample, sequenced in a study of blood T cells in healthy people across ages. TCRdb re-derived calls from the 5' RACE reads in MiXCR, one entry per CDR3 protein. The table has about 720,000 distinct CDR3 sequences, 25% seen once. The same sample was also studied in work on T cells of mothers and their children.

The specimen was blood. The receptors originated from a boy aged 5-17 years in good health. Both conserved end residues are part of each CDR3. Fields, in order: V gene, J gene, CDR3 protein.

V gene: TRBV4-3
J gene: TRBJ1-4
CDR3 protein: CASSQDRQGGTNEKLFF

V gene: TRBV6-5
J gene: TRBJ2-1
CDR3 protein: CASSGLGRDEQFF

V gene: TRBV30
J gene: TRBJ1-1
CDR3 protein: CAWSVILNTEAFF

V gene: TRBV20-1
J gene: TRBJ2-5
CDR3 protein: CSARPSKETQYF

V gene: TRBV7-2
J gene: TRBJ2-7
CDR3 protein: CASSLAQIPTYEQYF

V gene: TRBV20-1
J gene: TRBJ2-4
CDR3 protein: CSASIPGFDKNIQYF

V gene: TRBV15
J gene: TRBJ1-4
CDR3 protein: CATSQERDRGEKLFF

V gene: TRBV6-5
J gene: TRBJ2-7
CDR3 protein: CASSYLGQGGEQYF

V gene: TRBV20-1
J gene: TRBJ1-1
CDR3 protein: CSASRGATEAFF

V gene: TRBV28
J gene: TRBJ2-5
CDR3 protein: CASSLGLAGVIETQYF

V gene: TRBV29-1
J gene: TRBJ2-5
CDR3 protein: CSVESPSGGAPGLRQETQYF

V gene: TRBV2
J gene: -
CDR3 protein: CASQRQGSSYEQYF